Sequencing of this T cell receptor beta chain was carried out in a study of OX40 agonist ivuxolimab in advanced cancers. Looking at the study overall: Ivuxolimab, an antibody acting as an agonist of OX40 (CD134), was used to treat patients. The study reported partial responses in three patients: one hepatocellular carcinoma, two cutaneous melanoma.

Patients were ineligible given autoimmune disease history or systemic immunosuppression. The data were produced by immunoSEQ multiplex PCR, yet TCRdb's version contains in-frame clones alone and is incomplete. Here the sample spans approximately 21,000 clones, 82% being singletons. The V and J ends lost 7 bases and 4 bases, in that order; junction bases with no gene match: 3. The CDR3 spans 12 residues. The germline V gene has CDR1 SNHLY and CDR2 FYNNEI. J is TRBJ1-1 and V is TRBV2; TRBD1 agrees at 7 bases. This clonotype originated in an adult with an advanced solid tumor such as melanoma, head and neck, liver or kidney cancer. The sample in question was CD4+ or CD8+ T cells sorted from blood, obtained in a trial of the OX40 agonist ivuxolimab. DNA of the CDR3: TGTGCCAGCACAGACAGGGTCACTGAAGCTTTCTTT. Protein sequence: CASTDRVTEAFF.